This record looks at one TCR beta chain sequence and its context. Its antigen is undetermined. TCR beta CDR3 regions were amplified from RNA transcripts. In the first round, RT-PCR was carried out with HTBI primers, and a multiplex PCR formed the second round. Each CDR3 protein is one row after TCRdb ran MiXCR on the multiplex PCR reads. The table shows 600,000 to 950,000 distinct CDR3 sequences, with 40% occurring only once. The sample belongs to a study of Graves' ophthalmopathy and Graves' hyperthyroidism. Study results and caveats: Among thyroid clonotypes expanded above 0.001 frequency, most also appeared in blood.

Moderate-to-severe activity, CAS at least 3, NOSPECS at least 4 and duration under 3 months characterized donors with ophthalmopathy. Diagnosis used clinical symptoms, serum thyroxine, TRAb, thyroid ultrasound and orbital computed tomography. Trimming shortened V by 9 bases and J by 3 bases, and 14 bases separated the two germline ends. Looked up from germline, CDR1 is MGHDK and CDR2 is SYGVNS. The CDR3 extends over 13 amino acids. This sequence joins TRBV25-1 and TRBJ2-5; maybe TRBD2 (6 bases). The material sequenced was peripheral blood. The sequence was collected from an adult man with Graves' ophthalmopathy. The CDR3 nucleotides read TGTGCCAGTGGGACTGGCGGGAAAGAGACCCAGTACTTC. As protein: CASGTGGKETQYF.